This is a list of T cell receptor beta chains from one sample in a study of CD8 T cells in ankylosing spondylitis. One entry per CDR3 protein results from TCRdb running MiXCR on the 5' RACE reads. The repertoire holds 35,000 to 40,000 distinct CDR3 sequences, with approximately 15% as singletons. Material: blood. The receptors derive from a male donor with ankylosing spondylitis or in good health (not recorded which). The CDR3 runs from the conserved cysteine through the conserved F or W. D genes are given only for firm matches. A row's size may be missing; if present it is once, few, many or a size class.

few	.	TRBV11-2	TRBJ2-1	CASSLGDKREAFF	TGTGCCAGCAGCTTAGGGGACAAGAGGGAAGCGTTCTTC
.	.	TRBV12-3/TRBV12-4	TRBJ2-1	CASSISPHEQFF	TGTGCCAGCAGTATTTCCCCGCATGAGCAGTTCTTC
many	.	TRBV6-2/TRBV6-3	TRBJ2-2	CASSYSENTGELFF	TGTGCCAGCAGTTATTCGGAGAACACCGGGGAGCTGTTTTTT
.	.	TRBV5-1	TRBJ2-3	CASRPEPSTDTQYF	TGCGCCAGCAGACCCGAGCCCAGCACAGATACGCAGTATTTT
few	.	TRBV12-3/TRBV12-4	TRBJ2-2	CASSERVGGTGELFF	TGTGCCAGCAGTGAACGGGTCGGCGGCACCGGGGAGCTGTTTTTT
.	.	TRBV5-1	TRBJ1-6	CASSLDTGPLHF	TGCGCCAGCAGCTTGGACACCGGTCCCCTCCACTTT
.	.	TRBV7-2	TRBJ2-4	CASSSPGRGLAKNIQYF	TGTGCCAGCAGCAGTCCAGGCCGGGGCCTAGCCAAAAACATTCAGTACTTC
.	.	TRBV6-6	TRBJ2-7	CASKGGTYEQYF	TGTGCCAGCAAGGGGGGGACCTACGAGCAGTACTTC
.	.	TRBV29-1	TRBJ2-1	CSVPEQFF	TGCAGCGTCCCAGAGCAGTTCTTC
.	.	TRBV20-1	TRBJ2-7	CSALPGTLISEQYF	TGCAGTGCCTTACCGGGGACCCTCATTTCCGAGCAGTACTTC
.	.	TRBV6-1	TRBJ1-5	CASSRTDSNQPQHF	TGTGCCAGCAGTCGGACGGATAGCAATCAGCCCCAGCATTTT
.	.	TRBV12-3/TRBV12-4	TRBJ1-4	CAIPPGPGWNEKLFF	TGTGCCATCCCCCCGGGGCCGGGGTGGAATGAAAAACTGTTTTTT
.	TRBD2	TRBV20-1	TRBJ2-5	CSARGGTTHWTQYF	TGCAGTGCTAGAGGAGGGACTACCCATTGGACCCAGTACTTC
few	.	TRBV28	TRBJ2-3	CASNNWGGQIGDTQYF	TGTGCCAGCAACAATTGGGGGGGGCAGATCGGAGATACGCAGTATTTT
.	TRBD2	TRBV20-1	TRBJ2-1	CSARVVAGGYRGQFF	TGCAGTGCTAGAGTGGTAGCGGGAGGCTACCGGGGGCAGTTCTTC
.	.	TRBV29-1	TRBJ1-1	CSVAKTDQAFF	TGCAGCGTTGCGAAGACAGATCAAGCTTTCTTT
.	.	TRBV7-2	TRBJ2-5	CASSVQGGGETQYF	TGTGCCAGCAGCGTACAGGGCGGAGGAGAGACCCAGTACTTC
few	TRBD1	TRBV5-1	TRBJ1-1	CASSLGTGNTEAFF	TGCGCCAGCAGCTTGGGGACAGGGAACACTGAAGCTTTCTTT
few	TRBD1	TRBV28	TRBJ1-4	CASSPTGSTNEKLFF	TGTGCCAGCAGTCCGACAGGGTCAACTAATGAAAAACTGTTTTTT
.	TRBD2	TRBV5-4	TRBJ2-3	CASSLGSASGRARDTQYF	TGTGCCAGCAGCTTGGGATCCGCGAGCGGGAGGGCAAGAGATACGCAGTATTTT
.	TRBD1	TRBV4-3	TRBJ2-1	CASSHVPGQGREQFF	TGCGCCAGCAGCCATGTACCGGGACAGGGTCGTGAGCAGTTCTTC
.	.	TRBV12-3/TRBV12-4	TRBJ2-1	CASSFMGFFYNEQFF	TGTGCCAGCAGTTTTATGGGTTTTTTCTACAATGAGCAGTTCTTC
.	.	TRBV6-4	TRBJ2-2	CASSDGDTGELFF	TGTGCCAGCAGTGACGGAGACACCGGGGAGCTGTTTTTT
.	.	TRBV7-9	TRBJ2-3	CASSLEGDTQYF	TGTGCCAGCAGCTTAGAAGGAGATACGCAGTATTTT
.	.	TRBV6-4	TRBJ2-5	CASRGLSGFQETQYF	TGTGCCAGCAGGGGACTCTCGGGATTCCAAGAGACCCAGTACTTC
few	.	TRBV24-1	TRBJ2-1	CATSDLGGYRNEQFF	TGTGCCACCAGTGATTTGGGAGGGTACCGGAATGAGCAGTTCTTC
.	.	TRBV28	TRBJ1-4	CASSLIVAPNEKLFF	TGTGCCAGCAGTTTAATTGTCGCGCCAAATGAAAAACTGTTTTTT
few	.	TRBV29-1	TRBJ2-2	CSVAGGINTGELFF	TGCAGCGTTGCAGGCGGAATAAACACCGGGGAGCTGTTTTTT
few	TRBD2	TRBV7-2	TRBJ2-3	CASRIAGIDTQYF	TGTGCCAGCAGGATAGCGGGCATAGATACGCAGTATTTT
few	.	TRBV6-5	TRBJ2-2	CASSRTGWRGTGELFF	TGTGCCAGCAGTAGAACAGGGTGGCGTGGCACCGGGGAGCTGTTTTTT
.	.	TRBV3-1	TRBJ2-2	CASSQITATGELFF	TGTGCCAGCAGCCAAATAACAGCGACCGGGGAGCTGTTTTTT
few	TRBD1	TRBV11-2	TRBJ1-4	CASSDRTGGEKLFF	TGTGCCAGCAGCGACAGGACAGGGGGTGAAAAACTGTTTTTT
few	.	TRBV12-3/TRBV12-4	TRBJ2-2	CASSLTLGPNTGELFF	TGTGCCAGCAGTTTAACCCTGGGACCGAACACCGGGGAGCTGTTTTTT
few	TRBD1	TRBV27	TRBJ2-3	CASSPTGHSSDTQYF	TGTGCCAGCAGTCCGACAGGGCACTCCTCAGATACGCAGTATTTT
.	.	TRBV6-6	TRBJ2-7	CASSYVDLYEQYF	TGTGCCAGCAGTTACGTGGACTTGTACGAGCAGTACTTC
.	.	TRBV20-1	TRBJ2-5	CSARSSGETQYF	TGCAGTGCTAGATCCTCCGGCGAGACCCAGTACTTC
.	TRBD1	TRBV4-1	TRBJ2-7	CASAIRTGVRLNEQYF	TGCGCCAGCGCCATTCGGACAGGGGTCCGCCTAAACGAGCAGTACTTC
.	.	TRBV20-1	TRBJ2-7	CSARVLDSDYEQYF	TGCAGTGCTAGAGTGCTGGACAGTGACTACGAGCAGTACTTC
few	.	TRBV6-6	TRBJ2-1	CASSPYGGRRVEQFF	TGTGCCAGCAGCCCCTACGGGGGCCGGCGTGTTGAGCAGTTCTTC
.	.	TRBV5-1	TRBJ2-2	CASSLYGGTGELFF	TGCGCCAGCAGCTTGTACGGGGGTACCGGGGAGCTGTTTTTT
.	.	TRBV29-1	TRBJ2-1	CSVEAIDNEQFF	TGCAGCGTTGAAGCGATAGACAATGAGCAGTTCTTC
.	TRBD1	TRBV28	TRBJ1-1	CASSLRSLSQGAFF	TGTGCCAGCAGTTTAAGGTCGCTATCACAGGGGGCTTTCTTT
.	.	TRBV28	TRBJ2-4	CASSPGPRAKNIQYF	TGTGCCAGCAGCCCAGGCCCGAGGGCCAAAAACATTCAGTACTTC
.	.	TRBV29-1	TRBJ2-2	CSVEAPRRRELFF	TGCAGCGTTGAAGCCCCCAGACGCCGGGAGCTGTTTTTT
few	.	TRBV24-1	TRBJ1-1	CATSEGDEAFF	TGTGCCACCAGTGAGGGAGATGAAGCTTTCTTT
.	.	TRBV12-5	TRBJ2-2	CASGRDIGTGELFF	TGTGCTAGTGGTCGAGACATCGGTACCGGGGAGCTGTTTTTT
.	.	TRBV19	TRBJ1-1	CASSAQMNTEAFF	TGTGCCAGTAGTGCGCAAATGAACACTGAAGCTTTCTTT
.	.	TRBV11-2	TRBJ2-2	CASSLDSGTGELFF	TGTGCCAGCAGCTTAGATTCGGGGACCGGGGAGCTGTTTTTT
few	TRBD1	TRBV29-1	TRBJ2-1	CSGYQTGELYNEQFF	TGCAGCGGATATCAGACAGGGGAATTATACAATGAGCAGTTCTTC
.	.	TRBV12-3/TRBV12-4	TRBJ2-1	CASSWAGTKNEQFF	TGTGCCAGCAGTTGGGCCGGGACCAAAAATGAGCAGTTCTTC
few	TRBD1	TRBV20-1	TRBJ1-2	CSARQGGHYGYTF	TGCAGTGCCCGACAGGGCGGCCACTATGGCTACACCTTC
.	.	TRBV6-1	TRBJ2-3	CASIRGRGTGTDTQYF	TGTGCCAGCATTCGAGGGCGCGGAACCGGCACAGATACGCAGTATTTT
few	TRBD1	TRBV28	TRBJ1-4	CASSLRAGGNEKLFF	TGTGCCAGCAGTTTAAGGGCAGGGGGTAATGAAAAACTGTTTTTT
.	.	TRBV28	TRBJ2-5	CASSLGRGIQETQYF	TGTGCCAGCAGTTTAGGGCGGGGCATCCAAGAGACCCAGTACTTC
.	.	TRBV24-1	TRBJ2-2	CATSDGLTTGELFF	TGTGCCACCAGTGATGGTCTGACAACAGGGGAGCTGTTTTTT
few	TRBD1	TRBV7-3	TRBJ2-5	CASSRDRGETQYF	TGTGCCAGCAGCCGGGACAGGGGAGAGACCCAGTACTTC
few	.	TRBV2	TRBJ1-4	CASSEAGTPTGELFF	TGTGCCAGCAGCGAAGCCGGGACACCGACTGGGGAACTGTTTTTT